This T cell receptor (beta chain) is drawn from a study of shared clonotypes between healthy human individuals. The germline CDR1 and CDR2 sequences are LGHNA and YNFKEQ. V trimming: 3 bases; J trimming: 3 bases; junction bases outside the gene matches: 7. CDR3 size: 16 residues. Per the original data handling: Filtering was not the same, since immunoSEQ gave junction-only sequences without quality scores. TCRdb keeps only in-frame clones here, not all; method: immunoSEQ multiplex PCR. V, J and clone size are taken as reported in that table, and D and trimming were inferred from the DNA itself. The table lists more than 2 million clones, about 95% of them singletons, with around 1.1% in the top ten. Positive CCR7 selection of CD45RO-negative cells yielded the naive CD8 cells, and terminally differentiated effector memory CD45RA+ cells were excluded.

This rearrangement joins TRBV4-2 to TRBJ2-5; 10 bases agree with TRBD1. Material: naive CD8+ T cells sorted from blood. This TCR derives from a man between 18 and 35 years old in good health. The CDR3 DNA is TGTGCCAGCAGCCAGGGGGGACAGGGGCTGGAAGAGACCCAGTACTTC. This codes for CASSQGGQGLEETQYF.